This T cell receptor (beta chain) was captured in a study of blood T cell repertoires in COVID-19. Study details: COVID-19 samples, acute and convalescent, were from the United States, Italy and Spain. Sources were T cells, B-cell-depleted T cells, or PBMCs; the material itself was cDNA or gDNA.

The CDR3 extends over 14 amino acids. The V segment lost 4 bases and the J segment 3 bases; nucleotides outside the gene matches: 3. Germline V CDR1 and CDR2: MGHDK, SYGVNS. Per the original data handling: Estimation of nucleated cell counts was performed using reference gene primer amplification. Here immunoSEQ multiplex PCR was the method, and the copy in TCRdb shows in-frame clones only, minus some. V, J and clone size are those of that table, while D and trimming were read from the DNA. The data contain over 130,000 clones, around 82% of them singletons. The source is a human donor in a cohort sampled during active COVID-19. The chain is built from TRBV25-1 and TRBJ1-5; 7 positions agree with TRBD1. The sequenced sample was peripheral blood. CDR3 protein: CASSGGQNNQPQHF. Written as DNA, the CDR3 is TGTGCCAGCAGTGGGGGACAGAACAATCAGCCCCAGCATTTT.